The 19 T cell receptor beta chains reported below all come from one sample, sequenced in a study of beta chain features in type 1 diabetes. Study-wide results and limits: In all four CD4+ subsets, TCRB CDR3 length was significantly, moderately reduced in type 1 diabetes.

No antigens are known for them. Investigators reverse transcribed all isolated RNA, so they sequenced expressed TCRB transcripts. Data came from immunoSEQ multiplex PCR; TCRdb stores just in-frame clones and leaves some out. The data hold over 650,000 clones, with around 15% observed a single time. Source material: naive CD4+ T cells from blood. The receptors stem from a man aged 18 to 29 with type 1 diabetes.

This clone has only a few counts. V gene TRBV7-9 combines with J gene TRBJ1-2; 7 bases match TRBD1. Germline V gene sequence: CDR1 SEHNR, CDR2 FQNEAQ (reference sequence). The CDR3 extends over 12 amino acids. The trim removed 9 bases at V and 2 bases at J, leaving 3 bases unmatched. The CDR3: CASGQDNYGYTF. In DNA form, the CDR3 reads TGTGCCAGTGGACAGGACAACTATGGCTACACCTTC.

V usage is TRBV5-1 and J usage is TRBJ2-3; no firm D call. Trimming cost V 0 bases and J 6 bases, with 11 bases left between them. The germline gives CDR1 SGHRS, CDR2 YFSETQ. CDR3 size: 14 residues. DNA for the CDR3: TGCGCCAGCAGCTTGGGACTTGCATCCGATACGCAGTATTTT. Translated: CASSLGLASDTQYF.

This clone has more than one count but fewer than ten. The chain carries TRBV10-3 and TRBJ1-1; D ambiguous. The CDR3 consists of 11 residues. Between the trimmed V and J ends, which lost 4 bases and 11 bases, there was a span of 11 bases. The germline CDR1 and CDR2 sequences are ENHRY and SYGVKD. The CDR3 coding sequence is TGTGCCATCAGTGGCCGAGAGCAGGCTTTCTTT. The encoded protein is CAISGREQAFF.

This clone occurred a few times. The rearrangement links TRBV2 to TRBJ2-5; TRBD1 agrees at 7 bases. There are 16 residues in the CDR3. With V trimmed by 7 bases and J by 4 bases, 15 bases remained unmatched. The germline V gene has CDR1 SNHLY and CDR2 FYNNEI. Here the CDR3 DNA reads TGTGCCAGCACCCCAATCGACAGGGCCCTCCGAGAGACCCAGTACTTC. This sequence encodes CASTPIDRALRETQYF.

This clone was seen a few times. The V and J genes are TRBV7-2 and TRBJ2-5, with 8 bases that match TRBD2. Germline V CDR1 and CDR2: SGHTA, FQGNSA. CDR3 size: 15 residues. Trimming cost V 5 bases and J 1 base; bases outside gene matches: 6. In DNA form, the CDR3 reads TGTGCCAGCAGCCCGGGGGGGGCAGGCCAAGAGACCCAGTACTTC. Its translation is CASSPGGAGQETQYF.

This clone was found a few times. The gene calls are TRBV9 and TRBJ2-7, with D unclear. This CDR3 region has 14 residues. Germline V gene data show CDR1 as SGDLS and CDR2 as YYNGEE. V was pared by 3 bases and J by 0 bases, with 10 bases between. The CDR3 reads CASSERRSSYEQYF. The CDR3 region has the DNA TGTGCCAGCAGCGAGAGGCGCAGCTCCTACGAGCAGTACTTC.

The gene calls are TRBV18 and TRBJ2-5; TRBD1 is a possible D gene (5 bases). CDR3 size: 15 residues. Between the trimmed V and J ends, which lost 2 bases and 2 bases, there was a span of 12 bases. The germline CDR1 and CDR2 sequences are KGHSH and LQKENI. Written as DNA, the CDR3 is TGTGCCAGCTCACCAAAGGGGCCGACTCAAGAGACCCAGTACTTC. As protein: CASSPKGPTQETQYF.

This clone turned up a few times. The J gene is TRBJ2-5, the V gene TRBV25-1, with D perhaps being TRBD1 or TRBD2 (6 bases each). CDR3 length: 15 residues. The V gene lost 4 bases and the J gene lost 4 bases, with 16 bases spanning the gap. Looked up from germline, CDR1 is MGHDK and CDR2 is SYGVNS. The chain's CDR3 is CASSVGGFLGETQYF. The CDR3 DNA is TGTGCCAGCAGTGTCGGGGGCTTTTTGGGAGAGACCCAGTACTTC.

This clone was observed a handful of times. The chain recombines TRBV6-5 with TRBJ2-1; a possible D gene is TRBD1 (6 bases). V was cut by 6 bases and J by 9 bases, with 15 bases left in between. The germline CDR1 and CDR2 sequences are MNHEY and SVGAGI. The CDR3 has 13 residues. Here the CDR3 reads CASSRKQGGEQFF. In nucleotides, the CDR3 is TGTGCCAGCAGCAGAAAACAGGGTGGTGAGCAGTTCTTC.

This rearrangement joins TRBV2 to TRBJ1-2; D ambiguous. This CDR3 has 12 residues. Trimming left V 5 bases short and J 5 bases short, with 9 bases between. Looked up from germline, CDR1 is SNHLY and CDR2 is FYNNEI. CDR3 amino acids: CASSSNRYGYTF. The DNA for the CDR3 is TGTGCCAGCAGTTCCAACAGATATGGCTACACCTTC.

Here the CDR3 DNA reads TGCAGCGCCCAGACTAGCGGGAGAGCTAATGAGCAGTTCTTC. Translating it yields CSAQTSGRANEQFF. The chain recombines TRBV29-1 with TRBJ2-1; 12 nucleotides agree with TRBD2. The CDR3 loop spans 14 amino acids. The V gene's germline CDR1 is SQVTM and CDR2 ANQGSEA. Trimming at V came to 7 bases and at J to 7 bases, leaving 8 bases not matched to a gene.

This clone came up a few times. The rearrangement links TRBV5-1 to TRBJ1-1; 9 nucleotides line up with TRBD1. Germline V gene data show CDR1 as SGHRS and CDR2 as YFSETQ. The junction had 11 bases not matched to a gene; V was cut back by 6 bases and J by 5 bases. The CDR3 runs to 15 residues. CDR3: CASIAGTGRETEAFF. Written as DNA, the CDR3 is TGCGCCAGCATCGCCGGGACAGGGAGAGAAACTGAAGCTTTCTTT.

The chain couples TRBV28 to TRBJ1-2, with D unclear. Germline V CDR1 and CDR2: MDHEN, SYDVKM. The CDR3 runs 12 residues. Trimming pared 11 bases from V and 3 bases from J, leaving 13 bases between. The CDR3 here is CAGSGVHYGYTF. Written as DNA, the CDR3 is TGTGCCGGCTCCGGCGTCCACTATGGCTACACCTTC.

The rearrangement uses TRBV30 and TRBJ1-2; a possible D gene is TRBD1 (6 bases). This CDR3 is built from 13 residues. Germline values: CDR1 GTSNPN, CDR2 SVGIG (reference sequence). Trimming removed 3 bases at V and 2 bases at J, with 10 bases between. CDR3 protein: CAWSPGVNYGYTF. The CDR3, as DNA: TGTGCCTGGAGCCCAGGGGTGAACTATGGCTACACCTTC.

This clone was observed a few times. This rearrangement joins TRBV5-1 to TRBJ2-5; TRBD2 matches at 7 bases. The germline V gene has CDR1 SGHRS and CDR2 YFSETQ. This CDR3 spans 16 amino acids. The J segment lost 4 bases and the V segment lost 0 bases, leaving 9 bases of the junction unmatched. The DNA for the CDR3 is TGCGCCAGCAGCTTGGGACCGGGACTACCAGGAGAGACCCAGTACTTC. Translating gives CASSLGPGLPGETQYF.

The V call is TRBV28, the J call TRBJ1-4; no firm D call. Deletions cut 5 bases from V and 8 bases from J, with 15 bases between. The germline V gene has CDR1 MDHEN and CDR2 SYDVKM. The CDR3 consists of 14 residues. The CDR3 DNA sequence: TGTGCCAGCAGTCCGAGGGCCCATGGGGAAAAACTGTTTTTT. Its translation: CASSPRAHGEKLFF.

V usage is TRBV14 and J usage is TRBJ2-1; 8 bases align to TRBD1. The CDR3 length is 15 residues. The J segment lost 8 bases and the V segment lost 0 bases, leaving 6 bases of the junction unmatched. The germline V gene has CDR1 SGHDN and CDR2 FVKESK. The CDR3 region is CASSQDLGRGHEQFF. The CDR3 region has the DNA TGTGCCAGCAGCCAAGATTTGGGCAGGGGGCATGAGCAGTTCTTC.

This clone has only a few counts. The CDR3: CASSDSSGSSYEQYF. The CDR3 DNA reads TGCGCCAGCAGCGATTCTAGCGGTAGCTCCTACGAGCAGTACTTC. This chain uses TRBV5-1 with TRBJ2-7, with 7 bases matching TRBD2. This CDR3 has 15 amino acids. The germline V gene has CDR1 SGHRS and CDR2 YFSETQ. Trimming at V came to 4 bases and at J to 0 bases, leaving 7 bases not matched to a gene.

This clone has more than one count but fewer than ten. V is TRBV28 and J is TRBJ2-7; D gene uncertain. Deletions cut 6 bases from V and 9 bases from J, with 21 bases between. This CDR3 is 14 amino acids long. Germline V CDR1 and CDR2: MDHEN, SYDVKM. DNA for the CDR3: TGTGCCAGCAGCGCTCCCCCACTTCGGGCAATGCAGTACTTC. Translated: CASSAPPLRAMQYF.